This is a list of T cell receptor beta chains from one sample in a study of shared clonotypes between healthy human individuals. Assay used: immunoSEQ multiplex PCR; TCRdb lists only in-frame clones, some missing. The table lists 850,000 to 1,200,000 clones, around four fifths of them singletons. Input material: memory CD4+ T cells sorted from blood. The receptors were gathered from a man aged 18 to 29 in good health. CDR3s include the opening cysteine and the closing phenylalanine or tryptophan. Fields, in order: D gene, clone size, J gene, V gene, CDR3 DNA, CDR3 protein. A D gene is named only where the DNA matches it firmly. Some rows mark clone size as missing; the rest say once, few, many or name a class of expanded clone.

>TRBD2|once|TRBJ2-1|TRBV6-6
TGTGCCAGCAGTTACTCGATGCGGGGGTCTTTCTTC
CASSYSMRGSFF
>TRBD2|NA|TRBJ2-1|TRBV19
TGTGCCAGTAGTAGCGGACTAGCGGGAGTAATCTTC
CASSSGLAGVIF
>NA|NA|TRBJ2-5|TRBV5-3
TGTGCCAGCAGCGCCTCCGGGGTTGAGACCCAGTACTTC
CASSASGVETQYF
>NA|NA|TRBJ1-2|TRBV29-1
TGCAGCGTTTCTCCTTTGACAGGCCTTCTCAACTATGGCTACACCTTC
CSVSPLTGLLNYGYTF
>NA|NA|TRBJ2-5|TRBV6-5
TGTGCCAGCAGTTACGTAGAGACCCAGTACTTC
CASSYVETQYF
>NA|few|TRBJ2-3|TRBV9
TGTGCCAGCAGCGCCGACAGTTCCGATACGCAGTATTTT
CASSADSSDTQYF
>NA|NA|TRBJ2-5|TRBV4-1
TGCGCCAGCAGCCAAGAGGGGACCCGCGGTGATCGTTTAGAGACCCAGTACTTC
CASSQEGTRGDRLETQYF
>TRBD2|NA|TRBJ2-1|TRBV19
TGTGCCAGTAGGCCCACTAGCGGGGGGTCCTGGCCAATTTCCTACAATGAGCAGTTCTTC
CASRPTSGGSWPISYNEQFF
>NA|once|TRBJ1-1|TRBV2
TGTGCCAGCAGTGAAAACGGGGCGGGAATGAACACTGAAGCTTTCTTT
CASSENGAGMNTEAFF
>NA|NA|TRBJ2-7|TRBV4-3
TGCGCCAGCAGCCAGCCCCCAGGGGACGAGCAGTACTTC
CASSQPPGDEQYF
>NA|NA|TRBJ2-5|TRBV2
TGTGCCAGCAGCCGGGGGCCCGCGCAAGAGACCCAGTACTTC
CASSRGPAQETQYF
>NA|NA|TRBJ2-3|TRBV28
TGTGCCAGCAGTCCCCGGGGCCTTAGCACAGATACGCAGTATTTT
CASSPRGLSTDTQYF
>NA|NA|TRBJ2-5|TRBV18
TGTGCCAGCTCACCAAATAACAGGGCATTGGAGACCCAGTACTTC
CASSPNNRALETQYF
>NA|NA|TRBJ2-7|TRBV7-9
TGTGCCAGCAGCTTAGAGGTGGTAATCGAGCAGTACTTC
CASSLEVVIEQYF
>NA|NA|TRBJ2-5|TRBV7-9
TGTGCCAGCAACCTTCCCACGTACCGGGGGGAGACCCAGTACTTC
CASNLPTYRGETQYF
>NA|NA|TRBJ1-1|TRBV7-2
TGTGCCAGCAGACCAGCGGGGGGGCGAACTGAAGCTTTCTTT
CASRPAGGRTEAFF
>TRBD1|NA|TRBJ2-1|TRBV5-1
TGCGCCAGCAGCTCGGGACAGGGGGCGGGTAATGAGCAGTTCTTC
CASSSGQGAGNEQFF
>TRBD1|NA|TRBJ1-5|TRBV18
TGTGCCAGCTCACCAGGCAGGGGGCGGATTGGGCAGCCCCAGCATTTT
CASSPGRGRIGQPQHF
>NA|NA|TRBJ2-4|TRBV5-1
TGCGCCAGCAGCTCCAGGGAGGGGGTTGGCAAAAACATTCAGTACTTC
CASSSREGVGKNIQYF
>TRBD1|once|TRBJ2-5|TRBV7-2
TGTGCCAGCAGCCCGGGACAGGGGTATCAAGAGACCCAGTACTTC
CASSPGQGYQETQYF
>NA|once|TRBJ1-1|TRBV6-5
TGTGCCAGCAGTCCCCGGGAGCACACTGAAGCTTTCTTT
CASSPREHTEAFF
>NA|NA|TRBJ2-4|TRBV7-2
TGTGCCAGCAGCTTAGGAGGAAACATTCAGTACTTC
CASSLGGNIQYF